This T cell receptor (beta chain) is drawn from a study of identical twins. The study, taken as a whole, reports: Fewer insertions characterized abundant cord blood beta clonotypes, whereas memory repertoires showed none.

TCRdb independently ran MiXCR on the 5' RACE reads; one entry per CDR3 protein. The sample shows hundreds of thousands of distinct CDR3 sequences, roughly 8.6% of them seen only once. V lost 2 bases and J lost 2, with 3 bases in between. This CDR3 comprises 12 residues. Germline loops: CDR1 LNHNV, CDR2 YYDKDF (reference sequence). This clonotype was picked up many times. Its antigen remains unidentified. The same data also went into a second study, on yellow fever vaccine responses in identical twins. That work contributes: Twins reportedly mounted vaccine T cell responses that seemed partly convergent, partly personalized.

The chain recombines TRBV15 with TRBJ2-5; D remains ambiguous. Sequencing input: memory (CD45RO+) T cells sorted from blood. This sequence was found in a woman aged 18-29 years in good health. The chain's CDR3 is CATSRKQETQYF. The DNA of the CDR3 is TGTGCCACCAGCAGAAAACAAGAGACCCAGTACTTC.